This T cell receptor (beta chain) was recovered during a study of blood T cell repertoires in COVID-19. Turning to the study itself: The United States, Italy and Spain were the sources of the acute and convalescent COVID-19 samples.

The CDR3 covers 14 residues. Germline V CDR1 and CDR2: MNHEY, SMNVEV (reference sequence). The V gene end was trimmed by 8 bases and the J gene end by 2 bases; junction bases not matched to a gene: 8. In the study's own analysis: Amplified reference gene primers provided the basis for estimating nucleated cell counts. TCRdb keeps only in-frame clones here, not all; method: immunoSEQ multiplex PCR. The DNA was the basis for D and trimming; V, J and clone size are from that table. The sample records about 400,000 clones, about nine tenths being singletons. Sample: peripheral blood. The chain joins TRBV27 to TRBJ2-7; the match to TRBD1 covers 8 bases. This clonotype was sampled from a woman in her twenties or thirties with active or convalescent COVID-19. The CDR3 loop is CASPSWTGTYEQYF. The DNA of the CDR3 is TGTGCCAGCCCATCATGGACAGGGACCTACGAGCAGTACTTC.